These 5 T cell receptor beta chains were all obtained from the same sample, sequenced in a study of T cell changes during pregnancy in multiple sclerosis. Method: immunoSEQ multiplex PCR; TCRdb's copy keeps in-frame clones and lacks some. The sample carries tens of thousands of clones, around 90% recorded once. Sequencing used peripheral blood, obtained in the third trimester of pregnancy. The origin of the receptors is a female donor in good health, enrolled as a control in a pregnancy study.

This rearrangement joins TRBV9 to TRBJ2-7, with D possibly being TRBD1 (6 bases). This CDR3 has 16 amino acids. The V end lost 0 bases, the J end lost 3 bases, and 16 bases lay between the germline ends. Germline CDR1 reads SGDLS; CDR2 reads YYNGEE. DNA for the CDR3: TGTGCCAGCAGCGTAGCTATAGGGACACCTATCTACGAGCAGTACTTC. Its protein is CASSVAIGTPIYEQYF.

The V gene is TRBV19, the J gene TRBJ2-6, with D perhaps TRBD1 (5 bases). Looked up from germline, CDR1 is LNHDA and CDR2 is SQIVND (reference sequence). The CDR3 sequence is 16 residues long. Trimming cost V 10 bases and J 0 bases, with 16 bases left between them. The CDR3 DNA reads as TGTGCCACCCAAGAAGGGGCCGTCTCTGGGGCCAACGTCCTGACTTTC. Protein: CATQEGAVSGANVLTF.

The CDR3 protein is CASSGGQRKGAGDNQPQHF. As DNA, the CDR3 is TGTGCCAGCAGTGGGGGACAGCGGAAGGGTGCGGGCGACAATCAGCCCCAGCATTTT. The gene calls are TRBV6-1 and TRBJ1-5; the match to TRBD1 covers 7 bases. V shed 4 bases, J shed 3 bases, and the junction held 18 bases outside the gene matches. The CDR3 spans 19 residues. CDR1 MNHNS and CDR2 SASEGT come from the germline V gene.

This chain links TRBV11-2 with TRBJ1-2; D remains unclear. V was shortened by 2 bases and J by 2 bases, with 9 bases between the two germline ends. This CDR3 contains 14 residues. Germline assignment: CDR1 SGHAT and CDR2 FQNNGV. The CDR3 nucleotides are TGTGCCAGCAGCTTAAAGCCAGGAAACTATGGCTACACCTTC. Translated, it gives CASSLKPGNYGYTF.

The chain has TRBV7-2 and TRBJ1-3; D may be TRBD1 (6 bases). V shed 4 bases and J shed 4 bases, with 8 bases lying between them. The germline V gene has CDR1 SGHTA and CDR2 FQGNSA. CDR3 size: 13 residues. CDR3 amino acids: CASSSGTGNTIYF. The CDR3 DNA sequence: TGTGCCAGCAGCTCCGGGACAGGAAACACCATATATTTT.